The T cell receptor beta chain described here comes from a study of blood T cell repertoires in COVID-19 (dated by TCRdb to 2018 to 2020). Regarding the research as a whole: Samples from collaborators originated in the United States, Italy and Spain and spanned both the acute and convalescent phases of COVID-19. Deeply sampled blood TCRbeta repertoires from subjects exposed to, actively infected with, or recovered from COVID-19 were included in the dataset. The material from the prospective study consisted of cDNA or gDNA derived from T cells, B-cell-depleted T cells, or PBMCs. A de-identified subject ID, COVID-19 status, age in years and sex were almost always included in the sample metadata. Where HLA class I and class II types were available, the types were taken from metadata supplied by the sample provider, not from assay-based typing. The repertoires were released in a freely available public database meant as a resource for research on the immune response to SARS-CoV-2. Samples came from the ongoing ImmuneRACE study (first 160 participants) plus 1,254 subjects from 6 global collaborators.

Sequences SEHNR (CDR1) and FQNEAQ (CDR2) are obtained from the germline V gene (reference sequence). Inclusive of the bounding cysteine and phenylalanine, the CDR3 is 13 residues long. The kept DNA is CDR3 alone, 39 bases in frame from the first base. The V end loses 3 bases and the J end loses 7 bases, and a stretch of 12 bases separates them. TCRbeta CDR3 regions were amplified from genomic DNA using the immunoSEQ Assay, a bias-controlled multiplex PCR. The authors processed their data as follows. The number of nucleated cells in each sample was estimated from the amplification of reference gene primers within the assay. To quantify the absolute abundance of each unique TCRbeta CDR3 rearrangement, sequence reads were collapsed and filtered. For each sample, productive Simpson clonality was calculated by taking the square root of Simpson's diversity index across productive rearrangements. TCRdb retrieved this table from immuneACCESS and kept in-frame rearrangements only. Not all clones are present; in checked studies, unresolved V genes account for under half, and no reason is known for the remainder. For V, J and clone size, that table is used; D and trimming come from the DNA. The sample has hundreds of thousands of clones on record, approximately 86% of them singletons. 1.3% of the sample is held by the ten biggest clonotypes.

At one collaborating source in Seattle, patients were enrolled during active infection and were followed longitudinally through the course of disease. The collaborating institutions used their own protocols to collect whole blood in K2EDTA tubes. For TCRbeta analysis, collaborators shipped samples in one of three forms: frozen whole blood, isolated PBMCs, or DNA extracted from either of those sample types. Points on this clone: There is no known antigen for this receptor. Per-base quality was not reported, and no clone a single base away is much larger than it.

The investigation overall reported the following: How much clinical and demographic metadata was included differed by source and by participant, and the metadata was provided uncurated.

The chain is encoded by TRBV7-9 joined to TRBJ1-2, with a tentative D gene TRBD1 over 6 matching bases. The sequenced sample consisted of peripheral blood. This clonotype was obtained from a woman aged 30 to 39 with COVID-19, enrolled during active disease. Read as DNA, the sequence is TGTGCCAGCAGCTTCGAGGGGGAAGCTGGCTACACCTTC. It encodes CASSFEGEAGYTF.